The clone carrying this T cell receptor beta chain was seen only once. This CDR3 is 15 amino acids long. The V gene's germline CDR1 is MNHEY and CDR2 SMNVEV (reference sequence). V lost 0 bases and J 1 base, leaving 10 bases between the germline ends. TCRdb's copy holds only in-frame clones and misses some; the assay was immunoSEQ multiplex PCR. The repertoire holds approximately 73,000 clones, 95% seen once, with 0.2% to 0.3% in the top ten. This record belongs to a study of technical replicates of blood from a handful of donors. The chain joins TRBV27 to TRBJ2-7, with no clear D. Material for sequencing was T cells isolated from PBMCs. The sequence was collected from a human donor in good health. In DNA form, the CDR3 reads TGTGCCAGCAGTTTATCGCCGGCCAGGTCCTACGAGCAGTACTTC. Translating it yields CASSLSPARSYEQYF.